These T cell receptor beta chains were read from a single sample in a study of T cells in Graves' hyperthyroidism and ophthalmopathy. TCRdb ran MiXCR on the multiplex PCR reads and lists one entry per CDR3 protein. The table has over 550,000 distinct CDR3 sequences, around 15% seen once. The sequenced material came from blood. These receptors were obtained from a woman aged 18 to 35 with Graves' hyperthyroidism. The CDR3 runs from the conserved cysteine through the conserved F or W. A D gene is named only where the DNA matches it firmly. Size is stated for part of the rows, as once, few or many counts, or as a class when the clone is expanded.

v_gene	j_gene	abundance	d_gene	CDR3aa	CDR3nt
TRBV6-2/TRBV6-3	TRBJ1-1	.	.	CASSKARGAVTEAFF	TGTGCCAGCAGTAAGGCCCGGGGGGCCGTCACTGAAGCTTTCTTT
TRBV6-1	TRBJ2-7	few	TRBD1	CASRDRQGSSYEQYF	TGTGCCAGCAGAGATCGACAGGGGAGCTCCTACGAGCAGTACTTC
TRBV6-1	TRBJ1-2	many	.	CASSTREVYGYTF	TGTGCCAGCAGTACGAGGGAAGTCTATGGCTACACCTTC
TRBV28	TRBJ2-5	many	.	CASSLVVEAQYF	TGTGCCAGCAGTTTAGTCGTCGAGGCCCAGTACTTC
TRBV14	TRBJ2-7	.	.	CASSQRLAGGFSYEQYF	TGTGCCAGCAGCCAGCGTTTGGCCGGGGGCTTCTCCTACGAGCAGTACTTC
TRBV2	TRBJ1-1	many	TRBD1	CASSRDRGNTEAFF	TGTGCCAGCAGTAGAGACAGGGGGAACACTGAAGCTTTCTTT
TRBV20-1	TRBJ1-5	once	.	CSARDRSVGAPNQPQHF	TGCAGTGCTAGAGATCGGTCTGTAGGGGCCCCCAATCAGCCCCAGCATTTT
TRBV6-4	TRBJ2-3	.	.	CASSEGEGDTDTQYF	TGTGCCAGCAGTGAAGGTGAGGGGGACACAGATACGCAGTATTTT
TRBV12-3/TRBV12-4	TRBJ2-3	many	TRBD2	CASSPSIAGGPSSDTQYF	TGTGCCAGCAGTCCGTCCATAGCGGGGGGGCCTTCCTCAGATACGCAGTATTTT
TRBV7-9	TRBJ1-1	.	TRBD1	CASSLAVGTGDTEAFF	TGTGCCAGCAGCTTAGCGGTGGGGACAGGGGATACTGAAGCTTTCTTT
TRBV7-8	TRBJ2-3	.	TRBD2	CASSPWTSARTDTQYF	TGTGCCAGCAGCCCCTGGACTAGCGCCCGCACAGATACGCAGTATTTT
TRBV20-1	TRBJ2-7	many	TRBD1	CSAEGQGGEQYF	TGCAGTGCCGAGGGACAGGGGGGCGAGCAGTACTTC
TRBV11-2	TRBJ1-2	many	.	CASKVTGRSDYGYTF	TGTGCCAGCAAAGTTACAGGGAGGAGCGACTATGGCTACACCTTC
TRBV2	TRBJ2-7	many	.	CASTYNRPDYEQYF	TGTGCCAGCACTTACAACAGGCCTGACTACGAGCAGTACTTC
TRBV15	TRBJ2-1	few	.	CATSRDRTGVFYEQFF	TGTGCCACCAGCAGAGATCGGACGGGAGTCTTCTATGAGCAGTTCTTC
TRBV14	TRBJ1-1	many	TRBD1	CASSPDRGGPMNTEAFF	TGTGCCAGCAGCCCGGACAGGGGTGGGCCGATGAACACTGAAGCTTTCTTT
TRBV7-7	TRBJ2-5	many	TRBD2	CASSFGTSGRETQYF	TGTGCCAGCAGCTTCGGGACTAGCGGGAGGGAGACCCAGTACTTC
TRBV11-1	TRBJ2-7	many	.	CASSSSGNRYEQYF	TGTGCCAGCAGCTCTTCAGGGAATCGCTACGAGCAGTACTTC
TRBV13	TRBJ1-1	few	.	CASSLSGRGMTEAFF	TGTGCCAGCAGCTTATCCGGCAGGGGTATGACTGAAGCTTTCTTT
TRBV4-3	TRBJ2-5	few	.	CASSQDEGAQETQYF	TGCGCCAGCAGCCAAGACGAAGGGGCCCAAGAGACCCAGTACTTC
TRBV7-9	TRBJ1-6	.	TRBD1	CASSSGTGEYNSPLHF	TGTGCCAGCAGCTCCGGGACAGGGGAATATAATTCACCCCTCCACTTT
TRBV6-1	TRBJ2-7	few	TRBD1	CASSLTGTGADEQYF	TGTGCCAGCAGTTTAACCGGGACAGGGGCTGACGAGCAGTACTTC
TRBV20-1	TRBJ1-2	few	.	CSATYDKGAYGYTF	TGCAGTGCTACATACGACAAGGGCGCCTATGGCTACACCTTC
TRBV20-1	TRBJ2-7	many	TRBD2	CSAGGLVYEQYF	TGCAGTGCTGGGGGACTAGTCTACGAGCAGTACTTC
TRBV2	TRBJ2-2	.	TRBD2	CASSETGGRAGELFF	TGTGCCAGCAGTGAAACGGGCGGGAGGGCCGGGGAGCTGTTTTTT
TRBV20-1	TRBJ2-1	.	.	CSARRPGSSSYNEQFF	TGCAGTGCTAGAAGACCGGGGTCCAGCTCCTACAATGAGCAGTTCTTC
TRBV28	TRBJ2-7	many	TRBD2	CASGLAEVLRYEQYF	TGTGCCAGCGGGCTAGCGGAGGTCCTCCGCTACGAGCAGTACTTC
TRBV24-1	TRBJ1-1	.	TRBD1	CATRGRGFSAEAFF	TGTGCCACCCGCGGCAGGGGGTTTTCGGCTGAAGCTTTCTTT
TRBV19	TRBJ1-5	.	.	CASSIGGINQPQHF	TGTGCCAGTAGTATAGGGGGGATCAATCAGCCCCAGCATTTT
TRBV30	TRBJ2-7	few	.	CAWSPGATGYEQYF	TGTGCCTGGAGCCCGGGGGCGACTGGCTACGAGCAGTACTTC
TRBV6-1	TRBJ2-7	many	.	CASTFGGGREQYF	TGTGCCAGCACCTTTGGGGGAGGACGGGAGCAGTACTTC
TRBV28	TRBJ1-1	many	.	CASKVNMNTEAFF	TGTGCCAGCAAAGTCAACATGAACACTGAAGCTTTCTTT
TRBV7-2	TRBJ2-6	.	.	CASGLGAGANVLTF	TGTGCCAGCGGCTTAGGAGCTGGGGCCAACGTCCTGACTTTC
TRBV10-3	TRBJ2-2	few	TRBD2	CAISDPDGGGDTGELFF	TGTGCCATCAGTGACCCGGACGGGGGAGGGGACACCGGGGAGCTGTTTTTT
TRBV6-1	TRBJ2-3	.	.	CASSVPADTQYF	TGTGCCAGCAGTGTACCGGCAGATACGCAGTATTTT
TRBV3-1	TRBJ1-6	many	.	CASSQEANNSPLHF	TGTGCCAGCAGCCAAGAAGCTAATAATTCACCCCTCCACTTT
TRBV20-1	TRBJ2-3	.	.	CSLRGGGGLDTQYF	TGCAGTCTTAGGGGAGGGGGGGGTTTAGATACGCAGTATTTT
TRBV24-1	TRBJ2-5	few	.	CATSDPAQGPQNQETQYF	TGTGCCACCAGTGATCCTGCTCAGGGGCCTCAAAACCAAGAGACCCAGTACTTC
TRBV7-3	TRBJ2-7	few	.	CASSPDSRSHEQYF	TGTGCCAGCAGCCCGGACAGCCGAAGCCACGAGCAGTACTTC
TRBV12-3/TRBV12-4	TRBJ2-4	many	.	CASSPSYQENIQYF	TGTGCCAGCAGCCCCTCCTACCAAGAAAACATTCAGTACTTC
TRBV19	TRBJ1-4	.	.	CASSIGGIATNEKLFF	TGTGCCAGTAGTATCGGGGGAATAGCGACTAATGAAAAACTGTTTTTT
TRBV19	TRBJ1-2	.	TRBD1	CASSFRQGATYGYTF	TGTGCCAGTAGTTTTCGACAGGGGGCAACCTATGGCTACACCTTC
TRBV7-9	TRBJ1-6	few	TRBD1	CASSLGDSGNSPLHF	TGTGCCAGCAGCTTAGGGGACAGCGGTAATTCACCCCTCCACTTT
TRBV27	TRBJ1-2	.	.	CASSFSGSNYGYTF	TGTGCCAGCAGTTTTTCGGGGTCTAACTATGGCTACACCTTC
TRBV18	TRBJ2-3	many	.	CASSPTGGRTDTQYF	TGTGCCAGCTCACCAACGGGGGGCCGCACAGATACGCAGTATTTT
TRBV28	TRBJ1-2	.	.	CASNLLAGYYGYTF	TGTGCCAGCAATTTACTTGCAGGATACTATGGCTACACCTTC
TRBV12-3/TRBV12-4	TRBJ2-4	.	.	CASSLVGEGENIQYF	TGTGCCAGCAGTTTAGTGGGGGAAGGGGAAAACATTCAGTACTTC
TRBV6-2/TRBV6-3	TRBJ1-5	.	.	CASSYSQGINQPRHF	TGTGCCAGCAGTTACTCACAGGGTATCAATCAGCCCCGGCATTTT
TRBV7-3	TRBJ2-5	many	TRBD1	CASSFGTGGRETQYF	TGTGCCAGCAGCTTTGGGACAGGGGGCAGGGAGACCCAGTACTTC
TRBV12-3/TRBV12-4	TRBJ2-5	few	TRBD2	CASSLAAPGLAGGETQYF	TGTGCCAGCAGTTTAGCGGCCCCCGGACTAGCCGGGGGAGAGACCCAGTACTTC
TRBV7-8	TRBJ2-1	many	TRBD1	CASSLAGTGAEQFF	TGTGCCAGCAGCTTAGCTGGGACAGGGGCCGAGCAGTTCTTC
TRBV2	TRBJ2-3	many	.	CASSPLGARDGKDTQYF	TGTGCCAGCAGTCCCCTTGGAGCGCGGGATGGGAAGGATACGCAGTATTTT
TRBV20-1	TRBJ2-1	many	TRBD2	CSAFGGGVYNEQFF	TGCAGTGCCTTTGGCGGGGGAGTCTACAATGAGCAGTTCTTC
TRBV20-1	TRBJ2-3	few	.	CSAPATLTDTQYF	TGCAGTGCCCCAGCCACCCTCACAGATACGCAGTATTTT
TRBV19	TRBJ1-4	.	.	CASSGRDTKYEKLFF	TGTGCCAGTAGCGGGCGGGACACCAAGTATGAAAAACTGTTTTTT
TRBV29-1	TRBJ1-2	.	TRBD1	CSADRRAASGYTF	TGCAGCGCGGACAGGAGGGCCGCGAGTGGCTACACCTTC
TRBV28	TRBJ2-5	many	TRBD2	CASSSYGTSGEETQYF	TGTGCCAGCAGCAGCTACGGGACTAGCGGGGAAGAGACCCAGTACTTC
TRBV19	TRBJ2-1	few	.	CASSNDRSNEQFF	TGTGCCAGTAGTAACGACAGATCCAATGAGCAGTTCTTC
TRBV6-1	TRBJ2-7	few	TRBD2	CASSGLAGGNVQYF	TGTGCCAGCAGCGGACTAGCGGGAGGAAATGTGCAGTACTTC
TRBV12-3/TRBV12-4	TRBJ1-2	.	.	CATLGPGGYTF	TGTGCCACCCTTGGGCCCGGCGGCTACACCTTC